This T cell receptor beta chain was sequenced for a study of OX40 agonist ivuxolimab in advanced cancers. About the full investigation: Ivuxolimab was an agonistic, fully human IgG2 monoclonal antibody directed against OX40 (CD134), a costimulatory receptor. Intravenous ivuxolimab was administered to patients every 2 weeks at six dose levels: 0.01, 0.1, 0.3, 1.5, 3 and 10 mg/kg. Of the approximately 50 dose-escalation patients, hepatocellular carcinoma was present in approximately 20, melanoma in roughly 15, renal cell carcinoma in 9 and head and neck cancer in 9. A male proportion of under 85% and a mean age of about 60 years, ranging from about 23 to 90, were recorded for the dose-escalation cohort. Prior anti-PD-1, anti-PD-L1 or anti-CTLA-4 therapy was permitted, and checkpoint inhibitors had been received by approximately 39% of dose-escalation patients. Partial responses were achieved by three dose-escalation patients, of whom one had hepatocellular carcinoma and two had cutaneous melanoma. The point of sequencing TCRbeta in the periphery was to test whether ivuxolimab changed TCR sequence diversity and drove clonal T-cell expansion. The paper reports the monotherapy dose-escalation portion (N of about 51 patients) of the phase I ivuxolimab trial.

Turning to this clone: Its antigen remains unidentified. Base qualities are missing; no much larger clone stands one base away.

To sequence the TCRbeta CDR3 region, genomic DNA was isolated from the sorted cells. The immunoSEQ Assay was used for sequencing of TCRbeta CDR3 regions. TCRdb stores this immuneACCESS table with in-frame sequences only. Part of the clones is absent; in the studies checked, under half of the shortfall reflects unresolved V genes, and no reason is known for the rest. For this sample there are 25,000 to 35,000 clones; roughly nine tenths appear just once. Almost 9.5% of the sample belongs to the ten largest clones. From the germline V gene, CDR1 is SNHLY and CDR2 is FYNNEI. The V and J ends are trimmed by 4 bases and 7 bases, leaving 20 bases between them. There are 16 amino acids in the CDR3, from cysteine to phenylalanine inclusive. CDR3 DNA only is kept here, 48 bases in frame from base 1. Results the study describes overall, beyond this receptor: Partial responders in the 0.1-3.0 mg/kg groups had among the lowest normalized peripheral clonal expansion, especially among CD8+ T cells. Low levels of normalized T-cell clonal expansion were also seen in some patients who did not respond. Antigen specificity was not determined for the clonally expanded peripheral T cells. Clonal expansion of both CD4+ and CD8+ blood T cells was observed from baseline to week 6 at doses 0.1 to 3.0 mg/kg. On average, CD8+ T cells showed more expanded clones than CD4+ T cells after ivuxolimab.

Patients with autoimmune disease history or receiving systemic immunosuppression were excluded from the trial. Peripheral blood for TCR sequencing was drawn from every dose cohort at baseline, at cycle 4 day 1 and at cycle 7 day 1. Samples came from an open-label, multicenter, first-in-human phase I dose-escalation trial of ivuxolimab. Adults with locally advanced or metastatic melanoma, renal cell, hepatocellular, or head and neck squamous cell carcinoma were enrolled in the trial. CD4+ and CD8+ T cells were sorted separately from peripheral blood before TCR sequencing. Here the sequenced sample was CD4+ or CD8+ T cells sorted from blood, taken in a trial of the OX40 agonist ivuxolimab. The chain employs TRBV2 and TRBJ1-5; 5 matching bases give a weak D call of TRBD1. The receptor comes from an adult with an advanced solid tumor such as melanoma, head and neck, liver or kidney cancer. In nucleotide form, the sequence is TGTGCCAGCAGTGGGGACGAGGCAGGGATGTTACAGCCCCAGCATTTT. It specifies CASSGDEAGMLQPQHF.